Listed here are 29 T cell receptor beta chains from one sample, sequenced in a study of blood T cell repertoires in COVID-19. Produced via immunoSEQ multiplex PCR; TCRdb's table is partial and in-frame only. This sample yields over 250,000 clones, of which around 92% are seen a single time; 1.5% to 2% belongs to the top ten. Sequenced input: PBMCs or T cells enriched from blood (not recorded which). The receptors were gathered from a woman aged 55-69 years who had recovered from COVID-19.

The chain joins TRBV27 to TRBJ2-1; 12 bases match TRBD1. The CDR3 length is 16 residues. V lost 5 bases and J lost 9; bases outside the gene matches: 11. The germline CDR1 and CDR2 sequences are MNHEY and SMNVEV (reference sequence). This chain's CDR3 is CASSGIGDRGPSEQFF. The CDR3 DNA follows: TGTGCCAGCAGTGGAATCGGGGACAGGGGGCCCTCTGAGCAGTTCTTC.

V is TRBV9 and J is TRBJ2-7, with a weak D call TRBD2 (5 bases). The germline V gene encodes CDR1 SGDLS and CDR2 YYNGEE. This CDR3 contains 14 residues. The germline V and J ends were trimmed by 4 bases and 3 bases, with 14 bases remaining between them. The CDR3 reads CASSPTGSFYEQYF. CDR3 bases: TGTGCCAGCAGCCCAACGGGATCATTCTACGAGCAGTACTTC.

The chain couples TRBV12-3 or TRBV12-4 to TRBJ1-4; D gene unclear. The CDR3 runs 12 residues. The ends were cut back, 7 bases at V and 10 bases at J, with 13 bases in the middle. CDR3 bases: TGTGCCAGCACTACCACCCGGGGAAAACTGTTTTTT. Its translation is CASTTTRGKLFF.

This sequence joins TRBV2 and TRBJ2-7; D gene uncertain. Germline loops: CDR1 SNHLY, CDR2 FYNNEI. The CDR3 loop spans 14 amino acids. Trimming shortened V by 4 bases and J by 0 bases, and 10 bases separated the two germline ends. For the CDR3, the DNA is TGTGCCAGCAGTGTTCTGCCGGTCTCCTACGAGCAGTACTTC. Residues: CASSVLPVSYEQYF.

Note on this clone: Other DNA sequences in this specimen translate into the identical CDR3. V usage is TRBV30 and J usage is TRBJ1-3, with D uncertain. Germline CDR1 GTSNPN, CDR2 SVGIG (reference sequence). The CDR3 covers 13 residues. With 3 bases removed from V and 2 bases from J, the gap between germline ends came to 8 bases. CDR3 DNA: TGTGCCTGGAGGGGAGGAGCTGGAAACACCATATATTTT. It specifies CAWRGGAGNTIYF.

The J gene is TRBJ2-5, the V gene TRBV19; tentative D call: TRBD1 (6 bases). There are 14 residues in the CDR3. V was clipped by 5 bases and J by 3 bases, with 13 bases between them. The germline V gene has CDR1 LNHDA and CDR2 SQIVND (reference sequence). The CDR3 region is CASSSQDRKETQYF. The CDR3 DNA reads as TGTGCCAGTAGTTCCCAGGACAGAAAAGAGACCCAGTACTTC. Looking up the rest from reference TRBV19 and TRBJ2-5 gives the full variable domain: DGGITQSPKYLFRKEGQNVTLSCEQNLNHDAMYWYRQDPGQGLRLIYYSQIVNDFQKGDIAEGYSVSREKKESFPLTVTSAQKNPTAFYLCASSSQDRKETQYFGPGTRLLVL.

This chain joins TRBV5-8 and TRBJ1-1; no reliable D call. The V gene's germline CDR1 is SGHTS and CDR2 YDEGEE. The V end was cut by 4 bases, the J end by 1 base, with 11 bases between. The CDR3 contains 14 residues. This CDR3 is CASSGWGGNTEAFF. The DNA of the CDR3 is TGTGCCAGCAGCGGGTGGGGAGGGAACACTGAAGCTTTCTTT.

This chain links TRBV11-2 with TRBJ2-1, with D perhaps TRBD2 (5 bases). Germline V lookup: CDR1 SGHAT, CDR2 FQNNGV. Trimming removed 4 bases from V and 8 bases from J, with 12 bases in between. The CDR3 runs to 13 residues. CDR3 DNA: TGTGCCAGCAGCTCAAGGATCGGGGATGAGCAGTTCTTC. Translating gives CASSSRIGDEQFF.

The chain combines TRBV3-1 (or the pseudogene TRBV3-2) with TRBJ2-7; D is ambiguous. The germline V gene encodes CDR1 LGHDT and CDR2 YNNKEL (reference sequence). Deletions cut 1 base from V and 2 bases from J, with 9 bases between. CDR3 length equals 14 residues. The CDR3 sequence is CASSQVPQTYEQYF. The CDR3 bases are TGTGCCAGCAGCCAAGTGCCCCAGACCTACGAGCAGTACTTC.

The CDR3 nucleotides read TGTGCCAGCAGTTTTCTAAACACCGGGGAGCTGTTTTTT. Encoded protein: CASSFLNTGELFF. The chain has TRBV2 and TRBJ2-2; D call uncertain. The CDR3 totals 13 residues. The germline V gene has CDR1 SNHLY and CDR2 FYNNEI. V shed 5 bases and J shed 2 bases, with 6 bases lying between them. The full variable domain, its missing parts supplied by reference TRBV2 and TRBJ2-2, is EPEVTQTPSHQVTQMGQEVILRCVPISNHLYFYWYRQILGQKVEFLVSFYNNEISEKSEIFDDQFSVERPDGSNFTLKIRSTKLEDSAMYFCASSFLNTGELFFGEGSRLTVL.

The CDR3, as DNA: TGCGCCAGCAGCCAAGGAGGGGGACAGGTGCCTGAAGCTTTCTTT. Its protein is CASSQGGGQVPEAFF. The chain has TRBV4-1 and TRBJ1-1; 8 bases align to TRBD1. The ends lost 1 base at V and 6 bases at J; junction bases unmatched: 7. Germline CDR1 MGHRA, CDR2 YSYEKL. The CDR3 is made up of 15 amino acids.

The CDR3 DNA sequence: TGCGCCAGCAGCCCCCCAGGGGTGACAGGAACAGATACGCAGTATTTT. Encoded protein: CASSPPGVTGTDTQYF. J is TRBJ2-3 and V is TRBV5-1; tentative D call: TRBD1 (6 bases). CDR3 length: 16 amino acids. The germline V and J ends were trimmed by 4 bases and 3 bases, with 18 bases remaining between them. From germline, CDR1 is SGHRS and CDR2 YFSETQ.

This chain connects TRBV19 to TRBJ1-5; 11 bases line up with TRBD1. Germline V CDR1 and CDR2: LNHDA, SQIVND (reference sequence). The length of the CDR3 is 15 residues. Trimming cost V 9 bases and J 4 bases; bases outside gene matches: 8. CDR3 sequence: CASTRTGGANQPQHF. The DNA for the CDR3 is TGTGCCAGCACCCGGACAGGGGGCGCAAATCAGCCCCAGCATTTT.

V usage is TRBV27 and J usage is TRBJ2-3; 11 nucleotides agree with TRBD2. Germline V CDR1 and CDR2: MNHEY, SMNVEV (reference sequence). The V and J ends lost 5 bases and 1 base, in that order; junction bases with no gene match: 5. CDR3 length: 16 amino acids. CDR3 in DNA: TGTGCCAGCAGTGTCAGACTAGCGGGGCGCACAGATACGCAGTATTTT. Its protein product is CASSVRLAGRTDTQYF.

This rearrangement joins TRBV29-1 to TRBJ2-3; 8 bases line up with TRBD2. Unmatched junction bases numbered 11, after V lost 7 bases and J lost 2 bases. Germline V lookup: CDR1 SQVTM, CDR2 ANQGSEA. The CDR3 length is 15 residues. CDR3 bases: TGCAGCGCACCGGCGGGGGGACTGGCCACAGATACGCAGTATTTT. Translating it yields CSAPAGGLATDTQYF.

The chain is built from TRBV7-2 and TRBJ1-1, with D hard to call. Germline assignment: CDR1 SGHTA and CDR2 FQGNSA. CDR3 length: 13 amino acids. Trimming stripped 3 bases from V and 10 bases from J, with 15 bases between. CDR3 sequence (DNA): TGTGCCAGCAGCTTCTCCCCGGGAATCGGAGCTTTCTTT. It is translated as CASSFSPGIGAFF.

This chain joins TRBV9 and TRBJ1-4, with 7 positions matching TRBD1. This CDR3 comprises 14 residues. Germline V gene data show CDR1 as SGDLS and CDR2 as YYNGEE. V gave up 4 bases and J gave up 4 bases; unmatched junction bases: 4. This CDR3 reads CASSPTGVNEKLFF. The CDR3 coding sequence is TGTGCCAGCAGCCCCACAGGGGTTAATGAAAAACTGTTTTTT.

This chain's CDR3 is CASGQKGQADLSNQPQHF. The CDR3, as DNA: TGTGCTAGTGGACAGAAGGGACAGGCGGACTTAAGCAATCAGCCCCAGCATTTT. The chain links TRBV12-5 to TRBJ1-5; 8 bases map to TRBD1. V was clipped by 6 bases and J by 1 base; unmatched bases: 14. Germline V lookup: CDR1 LGHNT, CDR2 FRNRAP. CDR3 length: 18 residues.

V is TRBV9 and J is TRBJ2-3; 8 bases fit TRBD2. The germline gives CDR1 SGDLS, CDR2 YYNGEE. CDR3 size: 16 residues. V lost 0 bases to trimming and J lost 0 bases; unmatched junction nucleotides: 3. CDR3 DNA: TGTGCCAGCAGCGTAGAGGCGGGGGGAAGCACAGATACGCAGTATTTT. As protein: CASSVEAGGSTDTQYF.

This clone has a single count. V and J are TRBV30 and TRBJ1-4; TRBD1 aligns across 8 bases. The CDR3 runs 17 residues. Per germline, CDR1 GTSNPN and CDR2 SVGIG (reference sequence). Losses at the gene ends were 3 bases for V and 6 bases for J; bases not matched to a gene: 15. The CDR3 region has the DNA TGTGCCTGGAGCATAAGCCCCTCGACAGGGGAGCATGAAAAACTGTTTTTT. This encodes CAWSISPSTGEHEKLFF. Looking up the rest from reference TRBV30 and TRBJ1-4 gives the full variable domain: SQTIHQWPATLVQPVGSPLSLECTVEGTSNPNLYWYRQAAGRGLQLLFYSVGIGQISSEVPQNLSASRPQDRQFILSSKKLLLSDSGFYLCAWSISPSTGEHEKLFFGSGTQLSVL.

The CDR3 sequence is CASSDNPTSAAWGDTQYF. The CDR3 bases are TGTGCCAGCAGCGACAATCCCACTAGCGCCGCGTGGGGGGATACGCAGTATTTT. The rearrangement uses TRBV9 and TRBJ2-3; 7 nucleotides align to TRBD2. The length of the CDR3 is 18 residues. CDR1 and CDR2 from the germline V gene are SGDLS and YYNGEE. V shed 3 bases and J 6 bases; nucleotides not matched to a gene: 19.

The chain uses TRBV7-9 and TRBJ1-2; D is undetermined. The ends were cut back, 5 bases at V and 6 bases at J, with 13 bases in the middle. The CDR3 runs to 13 residues. Germline CDR1 is SEHNR and CDR2 is FQNEAQ (reference sequence). The CDR3 loop reads CASSLRLGDGYTF. The CDR3 bases are TGTGCCAGCAGCCTGAGACTAGGAGATGGCTACACCTTC. The full variable domain, in which reference TRBV7-9 and TRBJ1-2 provide the parts outside the CDR3, is DTGVSQNPRHKITKRGQNVTFRCDPISEHNRLYWYRQTLGQGPEFLTYFQNEAQLEKSRLLSDRFSAERPKGSFSTLEIQRTEQGDSAMYLCASSLRLGDGYTFGSGTRLTVV.

The rearrangement links TRBV4-1 to TRBJ2-3, with D tentatively TRBD1 (6 bases). The CDR3 is 16 residues long. V was clipped by 3 bases and J by 3 bases, with 16 bases between them. CDR1 and CDR2 (germline): MGHRA, YSYEKL. Written as DNA, the CDR3 is TGCGCCAGCAGCCAGCCCCCTTCAGGGGCTACAGATACGCAGTATTTT. This gives the protein CASSQPPSGATDTQYF.

This clone turned up a few times. The chain couples TRBV5-1 to TRBJ1-5; D not certain. The V end was cut by 0 bases, the J end by 2 bases, with 12 bases between. The CDR3 extends over 16 amino acids. CDR1 is SGHRS and CDR2 is YFSETQ in the germline V gene. CDR3 DNA sequence: TGCGCCAGCAGCTTGGCCTCGTCGTATGGCAATCAGCCCCAGCATTTT. Its protein is CASSLASSYGNQPQHF.

This rearrangement joins TRBV11-3 to TRBJ2-7; D ambiguous. The V and J ends lost 7 bases and 2 bases respectively, with 12 bases between them. CDR1 and CDR2 (germline): SGHNT, YENEEA. The CDR3 has 13 amino acids. In DNA, the CDR3 is TGTGCCAGCACCCCGGGTGTAGCCTACGAGCAGTACTTC. It specifies CASTPGVAYEQYF.

The genes are TRBV5-6 and TRBJ1-1; tentatively, D is TRBD1 (6 bases). CDR1 is SGHDT, CDR2 YYEEEE, per germline. V was clipped by 7 bases and J by 5 bases, with 24 bases between them. The CDR3 loop spans 16 amino acids. CDR3 in DNA: TGTGCCAGCGCCCGAGGGACAAGGGTCTGGGAGACTGAAGCTTTCTTT. It specifies CASARGTRVWETEAFF.

CDR3: CASNLQGTNEQYF. The CDR3 DNA follows: TGTGCCAGCAATCTACAGGGTACCAACGAGCAGTACTTC. The chain recombines TRBV9 with TRBJ2-7; D may be TRBD1 (6 bases). This CDR3 is built from 13 residues. Trimming took 6 bases from V and 5 from J, leaving 15 bases between them. Germline CDR1 reads SGDLS; CDR2 reads YYNGEE.

The gene calls are TRBV11-3 and TRBJ2-3; possibly TRBD2 for D (5 bases). Germline V gene lookup returns CDR1 SGHNT and CDR2 YENEEA. V was clipped by 1 base and J by 7 bases, with 18 bases between them. This CDR3 contains 16 residues. In DNA form, the CDR3 reads TGTGCCAGCAGCTTAGCTGAGGCCGGGATAGGGAATACGCAGTATTTT. Translation: CASSLAEAGIGNTQYF.

CDR3 residues: CSVSRPNTEAFF. The CDR3 nucleotides are TGCAGCGTTTCCAGGCCGAACACTGAAGCTTTCTTT. The V call is TRBV29-1, the J call TRBJ1-1; D is unresolved. Germline loops: CDR1 SQVTM, CDR2 ANQGSEA. The V end lost 5 bases, the J end lost 1 base, and 8 bases lay between the germline ends. The CDR3 has 12 residues. Based on the CDR3 plus reference TRBV29-1 and TRBJ1-1, the full variable domain is SAVISQKPSRDICQRGTSLTIQCQVDSQVTMMFWYRQQPGQSLTLIATANQGSEATYESGFVIDKFPISRPNLTFSTLTVSNMSPEDSSIYLCSVSRPNTEAFFGQGTRLTVV.